This TCR beta chain was sequenced for a study of T-cell memory formation after mild COVID-19. Study-wide results and limits: While clones contracting from day 15 to 85 were balanced between CD4 and CD8, later expanders leaned CD4+. In second-wave clones peaking day 37, SARS-CoV-2 specificity remained unconfirmed. Of the contracting clones, CD4+ ones lay mainly in CM and EM, and CD8+ ones in EMRA.

TCRdb called the 5' RACE reads again in MiXCR, with one record for every CDR3 protein. The repertoire has 200,000 to 250,000 distinct CDR3 sequences, roughly 15% of them found once; the top ten carry around 2%. The table lists this clonotype with many counts. Its specificity is not known. The receptor was isolated from an adult woman who had mild COVID-19 (a few samples of this study predate the infection). Cell type and time point are not known. Sequenced: PBMCs or a T cell subset sorted from them (not recorded which).

CDR3 residues: CASSPDRGRKTQYF. DNA for the CDR3: TGTGCCAGCAGTCCCGATCGGGGGCGAAAGACCCAGTACTTC. This sequence joins TRBV12-3 or TRBV12-4 and TRBJ2-5; D possibly matches TRBD1 or TRBD2 (6 bases each). There are 14 residues in the CDR3. V lost 5 bases to trimming and J lost 6 bases, with 16 bases between them.